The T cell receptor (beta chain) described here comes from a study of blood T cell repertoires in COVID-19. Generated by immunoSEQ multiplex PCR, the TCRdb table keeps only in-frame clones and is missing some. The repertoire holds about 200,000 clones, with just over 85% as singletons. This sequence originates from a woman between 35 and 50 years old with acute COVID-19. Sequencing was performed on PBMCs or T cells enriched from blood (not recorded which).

The CDR3 region is CASTPGQRVEKTQYF. The DNA of the CDR3 is TGTGCCAGCACCCCGGGACAACGGGTAGAGAAGACCCAGTACTTC. J is TRBJ2-5 and V is TRBV5-8, with D perhaps matching TRBD1 (6 bases). Trimming took 6 bases from V and 6 from J, leaving 21 bases between them. The CDR3 consists of 15 residues. CDR1 SGHTS and CDR2 YDEGEE come from the germline V gene.